The present T cell receptor (beta chain) was sequenced within a study of T cell repertoires in cytomegalovirus infection. Turning to the study itself: Indications of both CMV infection and matching HLA type were provided by public TCR beta signatures. Study-wide findings and caveats: Across the ex vivo response, the dominant clonotypes were HLA-C-restricted CMV-specific TCR beta clonotypes.

The germline CDR1 and CDR2 sequences are LGHNA and YSLEER. The CDR3 runs 20 residues. Germline trimming cut 0 bases from V and 7 bases from J; bases unmatched to any gene: 19. TCRdb re-derived calls from the reads in MiXCR, one entry per CDR3 protein. This sample carries 310,000 or so distinct CDR3 sequences, roughly 9.3% of them seen once, and the ten largest clones take around 2.5%. This clonotype was found a few times. The antigen is unknown. Sample: PBMCs. V usage is TRBV4-3 and J usage is TRBJ1-4, with 8 bases aligning to TRBD1. This sequence originates from a human donor in good health (CMV status not recorded). Some clones in this sample may be carry-over from other donors' samples. The DNA for the CDR3 is TGCGCCAGCAGCCAAGAGGAAACCGGGACAGGTCTTGCCGGAGGTGAAAAACTGTTTTTT. As protein: CASSQEETGTGLAGGEKLFF.